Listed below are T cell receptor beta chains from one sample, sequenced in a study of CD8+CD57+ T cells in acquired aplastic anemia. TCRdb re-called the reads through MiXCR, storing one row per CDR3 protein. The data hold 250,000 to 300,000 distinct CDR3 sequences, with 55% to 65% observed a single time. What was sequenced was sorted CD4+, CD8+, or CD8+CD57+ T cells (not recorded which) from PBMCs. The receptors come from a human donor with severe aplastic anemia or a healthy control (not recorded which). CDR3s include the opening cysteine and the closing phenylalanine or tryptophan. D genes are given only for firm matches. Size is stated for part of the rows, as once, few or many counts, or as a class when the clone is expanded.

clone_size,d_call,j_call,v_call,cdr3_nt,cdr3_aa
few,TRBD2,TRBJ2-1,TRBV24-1,TGTGCCACCAGTGGTCTTGGGACTAGCGAGTACAATGAGCAGTTCTTC,CATSGLGTSEYNEQFF
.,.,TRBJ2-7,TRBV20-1,TGCAGTGCTAGAGATGGAACAGTCTCTGGGTACGAGCAGTACTTC,CSARDGTVSGYEQYF
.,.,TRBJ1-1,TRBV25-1,TGTGCCAGCAGCATCGACCCAACCAGAGCTTTCTTT,CASSIDPTRAFF
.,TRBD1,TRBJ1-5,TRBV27,TGTGCCAGCAGTTGGACAGGGGGTCAGCCCCAGCATTTT,CASSWTGGQPQHF
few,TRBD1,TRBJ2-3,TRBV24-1,TGTGCCACCAGGGCCCGGACAGGGGAAACAGATACGCAGTATTTT,CATRARTGETDTQYF
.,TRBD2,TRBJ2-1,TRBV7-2,TGTGCCAGCAGTTTGTTGGCTAGCGGGGGGGGGGGCAATGAGCAGTTCTTC,CASSLLASGGGGNEQFF
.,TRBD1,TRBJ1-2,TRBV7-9,TGTGCCAGCATCAAGGCTTGGGCCGGCAGGCCGGGACAGAACTATGGCTACACCTTC,CASIKAWAGRPGQNYGYTF
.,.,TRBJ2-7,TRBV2,TGTGCCAGCAGTGAATACGGGGGAGCCTACGAGCAGTACTTC,CASSEYGGAYEQYF
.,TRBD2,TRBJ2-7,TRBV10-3,TGTGCCATCAGTTTCTCTACGGGGGGGTACGAGCAGTACTTC,CAISFSTGGYEQYF
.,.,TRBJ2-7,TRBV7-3,TGTGCCAGCAGCCTAGGCAGTTCGGGGGAGCAGTACTTC,CASSLGSSGEQYF
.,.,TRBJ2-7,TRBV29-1,TGCAGCGCTTGGGGGGAGAAGCCCTACGAGCAGTACTTC,CSAWGEKPYEQYF
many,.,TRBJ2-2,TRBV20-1,TGCAGTACCACAGGTCTCACCGGGGAGCTGTTTTTT,CSTTGLTGELFF
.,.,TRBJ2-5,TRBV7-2,TGTGCCAGCAGCGTAGGGCCGGCGCAAGCTGCTTCACCCCAAGAGACCCAGTACTTC,CASSVGPAQAASPQETQYF
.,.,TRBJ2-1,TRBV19,TGTGCCAGCGGGGGTCACAATGAGCAGTTCTTC,CASGGHNEQFF
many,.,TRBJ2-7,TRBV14,TGTGCCAGCAGCCACCAATCCACAGTACGCGAGCAGTACTTC,CASSHQSTVREQYF
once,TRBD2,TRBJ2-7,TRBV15,TGTGCCACCAGCAGAGACCGGGGGGGGGCCTACGAGCAGTACTTC,CATSRDRGGAYEQYF
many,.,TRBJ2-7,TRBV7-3,TGTGCCAGCGGGCCTACAGGCACCTCCGAGCAGTACTTC,CASGPTGTSEQYF
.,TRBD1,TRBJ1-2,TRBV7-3,TGTGCCAGCAGCGTCGGACGACAGGGGGACTATGGCTACACCTTC,CASSVGRQGDYGYTF
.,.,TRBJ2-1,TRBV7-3,TGTGCCAGCAGCGGTAGGGGGTACGAGCAGTTCTTC,CASSGRGYEQFF
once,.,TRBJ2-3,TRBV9,TGTGCCAGCAGCCCAAGAGTGGGAACTAGCACAGATACGCAGTATTTT,CASSPRVGTSTDTQYF